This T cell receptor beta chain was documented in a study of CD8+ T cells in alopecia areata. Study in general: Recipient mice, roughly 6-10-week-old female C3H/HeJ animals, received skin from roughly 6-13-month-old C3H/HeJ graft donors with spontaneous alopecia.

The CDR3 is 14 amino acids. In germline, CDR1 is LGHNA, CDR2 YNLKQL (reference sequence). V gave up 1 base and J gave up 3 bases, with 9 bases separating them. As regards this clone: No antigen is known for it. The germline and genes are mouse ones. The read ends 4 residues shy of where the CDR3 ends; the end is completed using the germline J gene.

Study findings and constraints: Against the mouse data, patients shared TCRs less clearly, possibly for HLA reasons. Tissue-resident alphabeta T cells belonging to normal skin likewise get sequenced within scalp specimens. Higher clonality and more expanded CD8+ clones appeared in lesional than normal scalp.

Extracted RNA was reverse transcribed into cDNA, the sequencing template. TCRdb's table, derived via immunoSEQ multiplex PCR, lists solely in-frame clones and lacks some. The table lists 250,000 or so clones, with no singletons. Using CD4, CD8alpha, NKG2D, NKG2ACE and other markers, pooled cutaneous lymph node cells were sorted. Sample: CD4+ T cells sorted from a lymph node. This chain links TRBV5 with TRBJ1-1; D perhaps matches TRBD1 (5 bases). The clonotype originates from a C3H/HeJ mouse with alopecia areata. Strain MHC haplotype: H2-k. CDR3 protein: CASSQGGAHTEVFF. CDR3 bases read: TGTGCCAGCAGCCAAGGGGGCGCGCACACA.